Shown below are 15 T cell receptor beta chains from a single sample sequenced in a study of T cells after yellow fever vaccination. Using its own MiXCR run on the 5' RACE reads, TCRdb lists one record per CDR3 protein. Of more than 65,000 distinct CDR3 sequences detected, 7.3% appear once; the ten largest clones hold over 25%. Specimen: CD8+ T cells sorted from PBMCs, collected roughly 10 days after the first yellow fever vaccination. The source of these receptors is a man between 18 and 29 years old who received the YFV17D yellow fever vaccine.

This clonotype has a handful of counts. The chain recombines TRBV6-2 or TRBV6-3 with TRBJ2-7; D ambiguous. The CDR3 sequence is 11 residues long. Germline V lookup: CDR1 MNHEY, CDR2 SVGEGT. Trimming stripped 4 bases from V and 2 bases from J, with 3 bases between. This CDR3 reads CASSFTYEQYF. Here the CDR3 DNA reads TGTGCCAGCAGTTTCACCTACGAGCAGTACTTC.

This clonotype came up many times. The chain carries TRBV20-1 and TRBJ2-3; D is ambiguous. The germline CDR1 and CDR2 sequences are DFQATT and SNEGSKA (reference sequence). Trimming shortened V by 1 base and J by 0 bases, and 11 bases separated the two germline ends. The CDR3 is 15 amino acids. The CDR3 reads CSARVAGTSTDTQYF. The CDR3 DNA sequence: TGCAGTGCTAGAGTAGCAGGAACTAGCACAGATACGCAGTATTTT.

The chain carries TRBV4-2 and TRBJ1-5; possible D gene TRBD1, 5 bases. The V gene lost 1 base and the J gene lost 0 bases, with 7 bases spanning the gap. The germline CDR1 and CDR2 sequences are LGHNA and YNFKEQ. The CDR3 extends over 15 amino acids. The CDR3 DNA sequence: TGTGCCAGCAGCCAAGGGGACCTTAGCAATCAGCCCCAGCATTTT. Protein product: CASSQGDLSNQPQHF.

This clonotype was found many times. This chain links TRBV6-5 with TRBJ1-5; D gene uncertain. The CDR3 runs 13 residues. CDR1 MNHEY and CDR2 SVGAGI come from the germline V gene. Trimming took off 6 bases at V and 9 bases at J, with 15 bases between the two ends. The CDR3 is CASSFTENGPQHF. The CDR3 DNA sequence: TGTGCCAGCAGCTTTACAGAGAATGGGCCCCAGCATTTT.

DNA for the CDR3: TGCGCCAGCAGCCAAGATATTACGGGGGAGGTGGGTTCACCCCTCCACTTT. Translated: CASSQDITGEVGSPLHF. The V call is TRBV4-3, the J call TRBJ1-6, with D possibly matching TRBD1 (5 bases). Looked up from germline, CDR1 is LGHNA and CDR2 is YSLEER. V shed 0 bases and J shed 9 bases, with 18 bases lying between them. The CDR3 has 17 amino acids.

This clonotype was found a few times. The rearrangement joins TRBV7-9 to TRBJ1-6; D gene ambiguous. V lost 1 base and J lost 11, with 9 bases in between. Germline CDR1 and CDR2: SEHNR and FQNEAQ (reference sequence). The CDR3 runs 13 residues. CDR3 in DNA: TGTGCCAGCAGCTTAGAAGGGTCTACACCCCTCCACTTT. Translated, it gives CASSLEGSTPLHF.

The table lists this clonotype with many counts. The J gene is TRBJ1-4, the V gene TRBV11-2; TRBD1 aligns across 8 bases. V trimming: 1 base; J trimming: 4 bases; junction bases outside the gene matches: 5. The CDR3 sequence is 16 residues long. The germline gives CDR1 SGHAT, CDR2 FQNNGV. Here the CDR3 reads CASSLARTGLNEKLFF. The CDR3 DNA sequence: TGTGCCAGCAGCTTAGCTCGGACAGGGCTTAATGAAAAACTGTTTTTT.

This clonotype was detected ten times or more. The rearrangement joins TRBV7-2 to TRBJ2-2, with TRBD2 matching over 9 bases. Trimming at V came to 4 bases and at J to 2 bases, leaving 5 bases not matched to a gene. This CDR3 spans 16 amino acids. Germline CDR1 reads SGHTA; CDR2 reads FQGNSA. CDR3 bases: TGTGCCAGCAGCTCCCCTAGCGGGATAAACACCGGGGAGCTGTTTTTT. Protein: CASSSPSGINTGELFF.

The sample holds many counts of this clonotype. The V call is TRBV7-3, the J call TRBJ2-1, with a possible D match to TRBD2 (7 bases). The CDR3 has 15 residues. V was shortened by 7 bases and J by 2 bases, with 15 bases between the two germline ends. In germline, CDR1 is SGHTA, CDR2 FQGTGA. DNA of the CDR3: TGTGCCAGCACCCAAGGGGGGGCCCCCTACAATGAGCAGTTCTTC. This sequence encodes CASTQGGAPYNEQFF.

The chain has TRBV28 and TRBJ2-5, with no clear D. The CDR3 runs to 14 residues. CDR1 and CDR2 (germline): MDHEN, SYDVKM. V gave up 3 bases and J gave up 2 bases, with 10 bases separating them. The CDR3 bases are TGTGCCAGCAGTTTTGGCACTAAACAAGAGACCCAGTACTTC. This codes for CASSFGTKQETQYF.

This clonotype appeared many times. The chain links TRBV28 to TRBJ2-1; D gene ambiguous. The CDR3 consists of 14 residues. Per the germline V gene, CDR1 is MDHEN and CDR2 is SYDVKM. Trimming left V 6 bases short and J 2 bases short, with 11 bases between. CDR3 coding DNA: TGTGCCAGCAGCCTCATCTGGCCCTACAATGAGCAGTTCTTC. This sequence encodes CASSLIWPYNEQFF.

This clonotype was seen a few times. The chain has TRBV9 and TRBJ1-1; possibly TRBD1 for D (6 bases). Per germline, CDR1 SGDLS and CDR2 YYNGEE. V dropped 0 bases and J dropped 7 bases, with 13 bases sitting between them. The CDR3 totals 14 residues. The CDR3 protein is CASSVARVGGEAFF. Written as DNA, the CDR3 is TGTGCCAGCAGCGTAGCCAGGGTAGGGGGTGAAGCTTTCTTT.

This clonotype was detected many times. The V and J genes are TRBV6-5 and TRBJ2-7; D uncertain. The CDR3 is 15 residues long. The V end was cut by 0 bases, the J end by 2 bases, with 11 bases between. Germline V gives CDR1 MNHEY, CDR2 SVGAGI. The CDR3 nucleotides read TGTGCCAGCAGTTACTCGAAGTCAGGAGCCTACGAGCAGTACTTC. Amino acids: CASSYSKSGAYEQYF.

This clonotype was counted at least ten times. The rearrangement joins TRBV10-3 to TRBJ2-7; 8 nucleotides match TRBD1. CDR3 length equals 15 residues. V was pared by 5 bases and J by 5 bases, with 11 bases of the junction left unmatched. The germline V gene encodes CDR1 ENHRY and CDR2 SYGVKD. This CDR3 reads CAISSIDQGAHEQYF. Written as DNA, the CDR3 is TGTGCCATCAGTTCAATCGATCAGGGGGCCCACGAGCAGTACTTC.

This clonotype was recorded at least ten times. The chain couples TRBV20-1 to TRBJ2-5, with TRBD2 identical over 10 bases. This CDR3 has 15 residues. The trim removed 5 bases at V and 4 bases at J, leaving 10 bases unmatched. Germline loops: CDR1 DFQATT, CDR2 SNEGSKA (reference sequence). Here the CDR3 reads CSAEGSGGALETQYF. For the CDR3, the DNA is TGCAGTGCTGAAGGAAGCGGGGGGGCCTTAGAGACCCAGTACTTC.